Shown below are 29 T cell receptor beta chains from a single sample sequenced in a study of cytomegalovirus exposure and HLA in healthy donors. The PCR had 60 Vbeta and 13 Jbeta primers. Repertoires were generated with immunoSEQ multiplex PCR, while TCRdb's copy carries only in-frame clones and drops some. The table has roughly 55,000 clones, approximately 80% seen once. Sequences were obtained from PBMCs. The origin of the receptors is a female donor in good health and CMV-seronegative.

This clone was counted a single time. The J gene is TRBJ2-7, the V gene TRBV27, with TRBD1 matching over 7 bases. Losses at the gene ends were 6 bases for V and 0 bases for J; bases not matched to a gene: 5. The CDR3 loop spans 14 amino acids. CDR1 MNHEY and CDR2 SMNVEV come from the germline V gene (reference sequence). The CDR3, as DNA: TGTGCCAGCAGCCCCGGGACAGCCTCCTACGAGCAGTACTTC. Protein sequence: CASSPGTASYEQYF.

The chain uses TRBV7-6 and TRBJ2-5; D is possibly TRBD2 (5 bases). In germline, CDR1 is SGHVS, CDR2 FNYEAQ. Trimming took off 1 base at V and 11 bases at J, with 14 bases between the two ends. The CDR3 runs to 13 residues. CDR3 in DNA: TGTGCCAGCAGCTTAGACGTGGGTAGCGCGCAGTACTTC. It translates to CASSLDVGSAQYF.

V gene TRBV6-5 combines with J gene TRBJ2-5, with TRBD2 matching 8 bases. The J call is in doubt because the DNA end fits TRBJ2-7 better. The CDR3 covers 15 residues. CDR1 MNHEY and CDR2 SVGAGI come from the germline V gene. The CDR3 spells CASRRLATSSYEQYF. In DNA, the CDR3 is TGTGCCAGCAGAAGACTAGCGACTAGCTCCTACGAGCAGTACTTC.

This chain links TRBV9 with TRBJ1-3; 9 bases line up with TRBD1. The CDR3 has 15 residues. With 4 bases clipped from V and 1 base from J, the junction kept 3 bases outside the gene matches. In germline, CDR1 is SGDLS, CDR2 YYNGEE. The CDR3 DNA is TGTGCCAGCAGCAGGGGACAGGGATCTGGAAACACCATATATTTT. Its translation is CASSRGQGSGNTIYF.

This chain uses TRBV2 with TRBJ2-7; 9 bases map to TRBD1. CDR1 SNHLY and CDR2 FYNNEI come from the germline V gene. This CDR3 has 13 residues. V trimming: 8 bases; J trimming: 4 bases; junction bases outside the gene matches: 6. This CDR3 is CASEKGTGYEQYF. CDR3 in DNA: TGTGCCAGCGAGAAAGGGACAGGGTACGAGCAGTACTTC. The full variable domain, with the rest looked up from reference TRBV2 and TRBJ2-7, is EPEVTQTPSHQVTQMGQEVILRCVPISNHLYFYWYRQILGQKVEFLVSFYNNEISEKSEIFDDQFSVERPDGSNFTLKIRSTKLEDSAMYFCASEKGTGYEQYFGPGTRLTVT.

This clone showed up just a few times. J is TRBJ2-3 and V is TRBV7-9; 10 bases match TRBD1. From germline, CDR1 is SEHNR and CDR2 FQNEAQ (reference sequence). The CDR3 has 14 amino acids. The junction had 3 bases not matched to a gene; V was cut back by 5 bases and J by 4 bases. Here the CDR3 DNA reads TGTGCCAGCAGCCTGACAGGGGGCGCAGATACGCAGTATTTT. Its protein is CASSLTGGADTQYF.

The CDR3 loop reads CASSAFVGSVGTGELFF. CDR3 nucleotides: TGTGCCAGCAGTGCGTTCGTGGGTAGCGTGGGAACCGGGGAGCTGTTTTTT. The chain couples TRBV2 to TRBJ2-2, with D maybe TRBD2 (5 bases). Trimming removed 4 bases from V and 5 bases from J, with 20 bases in between. Germline CDR1 and CDR2: SNHLY and FYNNEI. The CDR3 sequence is 17 residues long.

The chain couples TRBV18 to TRBJ2-5; 11 bases fit TRBD2. Germline V lookup: CDR1 KGHSH, CDR2 LQKENI. The CDR3 contains 16 residues. V shed 3 bases and J 1 base; nucleotides not matched to a gene: 4. CDR3 amino acids: CASSPLLAGVQETQYF. The CDR3 DNA follows: TGTGCCAGCTCACCCCTACTAGCGGGGGTCCAAGAGACCCAGTACTTC.

This clone has only a few counts. The rearrangement joins TRBV15 to TRBJ1-2, with D uncertain. In germline, CDR1 is LNHNV, CDR2 YYDKDF (reference sequence). This CDR3 comprises 13 residues. Trimming stripped 0 bases from V and 5 bases from J, with 7 bases between. CDR3 DNA sequence: TGTGCCACCAGCAGAGATCAGTTATATGGCTACACCTTC. Protein sequence: CATSRDQLYGYTF.

By share, this clone ranks as medium-sized (0.01 to 0.1%). The rearrangement links TRBV5-4 to TRBJ2-7, with 8 positions matching TRBD1. Germline CDR1 SGHNT, CDR2 YYREEE (reference sequence). V lost 0 bases to trimming and J lost 5 bases; unmatched junction nucleotides: 4. CDR3 length: 14 amino acids. CDR3 amino acids: CASSLEQGANEQYF. The CDR3 DNA follows: TGTGCCAGCAGCTTGGAGCAGGGGGCCAACGAGCAGTACTTC.

The chain recombines TRBV28 with TRBJ1-4, with TRBD1 matching 8 bases. CDR3 length: 17 residues. Germline V gene data show CDR1 as MDHEN and CDR2 as SYDVKM. Trimming removed 4 bases from V and 0 bases from J; junction bases left unmatched: 7. CDR3 sequence reads: CASSYYSGGATNEKLFF. The CDR3 nucleotides are TGTGCCAGCAGTTACTATTCAGGGGGCGCAACTAATGAAAAACTGTTTTTT.

This chain connects TRBV11-2 to TRBJ2-3; D remains ambiguous. Trimming shortened V by 1 base and J by 2 bases, and 10 bases separated the two germline ends. Germline V gives CDR1 SGHAT, CDR2 FQNNGV. CDR3 length: 15 amino acids. The CDR3 here is CASSLVPQYTDTQYF. CDR3 in DNA: TGTGCCAGCAGCTTAGTCCCGCAGTACACAGATACGCAGTATTTT.

The chain carries TRBV14 and TRBJ2-5; TRBD1 aligns across 9 bases. Germline CDR1 SGHDN, CDR2 FVKESK. The V and J ends lost 3 bases and 9 bases, in that order; junction bases with no gene match: 2. CDR3 size: 12 residues. In nucleotides, the CDR3 is TGTGCCAGCAGCCAGGGACAGGGACCCCAGTACTTC. This codes for CASSQGQGPQYF.

CDR3 in DNA: TGTGCCAGCAGCCAAGAGGACCCTAGCTCAATTGCCTACAATGAGCAGTTCTTC. Translation gives CASSQEDPSSIAYNEQFF. The genes are TRBV4-2 and TRBJ2-1; D may be TRBD2 (5 bases). Germline CDR1 reads LGHNA; CDR2 reads YNFKEQ. Trimming took 0 bases from V and 2 from J, leaving 17 bases between them. This CDR3 is 18 amino acids long.

The rearrangement uses TRBV5-5 and TRBJ2-3; 9 nucleotides agree with TRBD1. CDR3 length equals 17 residues. Trimming took 4 bases from V and 0 from J; bases not matched to a gene: 9. Germline CDR1 reads SGHKS; CDR2 reads YYEKEE (reference sequence). The CDR3 spells CASSPHPTGGSTDTQYF. CDR3 sequence (DNA): TGTGCCAGCAGCCCGCACCCGACAGGGGGGAGCACAGATACGCAGTATTTT. The complete variable domain, with remaining parts taken from reference TRBV5-5 and TRBJ2-3, reads DAGVTQSPTHLIKTRGQQVTLRCSPISGHKSVSWYQQVLGQGPQFIFQYYEKEERGRGNFPDRFSARQFPNYSSELNVNALLLGDSALYLCASSPHPTGGSTDTQYFGPGTRLTVL.

The chain links TRBV5-1 to TRBJ1-1, with a possible D match to TRBD1 (6 bases). The CDR3 consists of 16 residues. V dropped 0 bases and J dropped 2 bases, with 14 bases sitting between them. Germline lookup yields CDR1 SGHRS and CDR2 YFSETQ. The DNA of the CDR3 is TGCGCCAGCAGCTTGGTGCTGACAGGTTCTAACACTGAAGCTTTCTTT. Residues: CASSLVLTGSNTEAFF.

This chain joins TRBV29-1 and TRBJ2-7; 10 bases line up with TRBD1. The CDR3 runs to 15 residues. The trim removed 2 bases at V and 5 bases at J, leaving 9 bases unmatched. CDR1 is SQVTM, CDR2 ANQGSEA, per germline. The CDR3 sequence: CSVERVETGGNEQYF. As DNA, the CDR3 is TGCAGCGTTGAAAGGGTAGAGACAGGGGGCAACGAGCAGTACTTC.

The rearrangement uses TRBV6-6 and TRBJ2-3; 10 bases are a match to TRBD2. CDR3 length: 15 amino acids. V gave up 4 bases and J gave up 5 bases; unmatched junction bases: 6. Per germline, CDR1 MNHNY and CDR2 SVGAGI (reference sequence). This chain's CDR3 is CASSWTSGGGDTQYF. Here the CDR3 DNA reads TGTGCCAGCAGTTGGACTAGCGGAGGGGGAGATACGCAGTATTTT.

The chain employs TRBV28 and TRBJ1-2, with 7 positions matching TRBD1. The junction had 11 bases not matched to a gene; V was cut back by 2 bases and J by 5 bases. The CDR3 is made up of 16 amino acids. The germline gives CDR1 MDHEN, CDR2 SYDVKM. As DNA, the CDR3 is TGTGCCAGCAGTTTAGCCGAACATGACAGGGTTTATGGCTACACCTTC. Residues: CASSLAEHDRVYGYTF.

V and J are TRBV6-1 and TRBJ1-2; TRBD1 matches 7 bases. Germline trimming cut 4 bases from V and 6 bases from J; bases unmatched to any gene: 11. The CDR3 is 15 residues long. The V gene's germline CDR1 is MNHNS and CDR2 SASEGT. Written as DNA, the CDR3 is TGTGCCAGCAGTGTTGGGGCGGACAGGAGGAATGGCTACACCTTC. Its translation: CASSVGADRRNGYTF.

The chain links TRBV29-1 to TRBJ2-5; TRBD1 agrees at 10 bases. The CDR3 is made up of 12 amino acids. J was trimmed by 8 bases and V by 2 bases; bases with no gene match: 2. CDR1 is SQVTM, CDR2 ANQGSEA, per germline. DNA for the CDR3: TGCAGCGTTGAACGGGACAGGGGAACCCAGTACTTC. Translated: CSVERDRGTQYF.

Note on this clone: One end of the junction fails to match germline, which may point to a read error. The chain employs TRBV7-6 and TRBJ1-2; D is possibly TRBD1 (5 bases). This CDR3 comprises 14 residues. Germline V CDR1 and CDR2: SGHVS, FNYEAQ. This chain's CDR3 is CASTTEGVAATYAF. The CDR3 DNA is TGTGCCAGCACCACGGAAGGGGTGGCAGCAACCTATGCCTTC.

The chain has TRBV18 and TRBJ2-2; D uncertain. The CDR3 contains 15 residues. Trimming took 2 bases from V and 0 from J, leaving 7 bases between them. Germline V lookup: CDR1 KGHSH, CDR2 LQKENI. The CDR3 protein is CASSPGIANTGELFF. CDR3 DNA: TGTGCCAGCTCACCAGGCATCGCGAACACCGGGGAGCTGTTTTTT.

This clone was detected a few times. The V and J genes are TRBV6-5 and TRBJ1-4; 7 bases are a match to TRBD1. Losses at the gene ends were 2 bases for V and 8 bases for J; bases not matched to a gene: 5. Germline CDR1 MNHEY, CDR2 SVGAGI. The CDR3 has 14 residues. The CDR3 bases are TGTGCCAGCAGTTACGGGACAGCGGAGGAAAAACTGTTTTTT. Encoded protein: CASSYGTAEEKLFF.

The genes are TRBV7-8 and TRBJ1-2; TRBD1 is a possible D gene (6 bases). The CDR3 is 15 amino acids. V lost 2 bases and J lost 2, with 12 bases in between. Germline lookup yields CDR1 SGHVS and CDR2 FQNEAQ. CDR3 in amino acids: CASSLQQGPNYGYTF. The DNA of the CDR3 is TGTGCCAGCAGCTTACAACAGGGCCCAAACTATGGCTACACCTTC.

The rearrangement uses TRBV9 and TRBJ1-2; TRBD1 matches at 8 bases. Per the germline V gene, CDR1 is SGDLS and CDR2 is YYNGEE. This CDR3 has 18 residues. V was pared by 2 bases and J by 7 bases, with 19 bases of the junction left unmatched. This CDR3 is CASSVGPLLGQGAVGYTF. The CDR3, as DNA: TGTGCCAGCAGCGTTGGACCCCTCTTAGGACAGGGAGCGGTTGGCTACACCTTC.

V usage is TRBV4-1 and J usage is TRBJ1-2, with TRBD1 as a possible D gene (6 bases). Germline CDR1 and CDR2: MGHRA and YSYEKL. CDR3 length: 14 amino acids. Trimming shortened V by 2 bases and J by 5 bases, and 12 bases separated the two germline ends. The CDR3 nucleotides are TGCGCCAGCAGCCAACCGGGACAAGAATATGGCTACACCTTC. This codes for CASSQPGQEYGYTF.

Regarding this clone: At one end the junction does not follow the germline gene, possibly because of a read error. The sample holds other DNA sequences that translate to the same CDR3. The chain joins TRBV5-1 to TRBJ1-6; 7 bases match TRBD1. CDR3 size: 14 residues. The V gene's germline CDR1 is SGHRS and CDR2 YFSETQ. The CDR3 spells CASSFTGVESPLHF. In DNA, the CDR3 is TGCGCCAGTAGCTTCACAGGGGTGGAATCACCCCTCCACTTT.

The chain combines TRBV11-2 with TRBJ2-7; D gene uncertain. The CDR3 extends over 12 amino acids. V lost 5 bases and J lost 6, with 11 bases in between. The germline CDR1 and CDR2 sequences are SGHAT and FQNNGV. CDR3 DNA sequence: TGTGCCAGCAGCCCCACGTGGGCCGAGCAGTACTTC. It codes for CASSPTWAEQYF.